Listed here are 17 T cell receptor beta chains from one sample, sequenced in a study of tumor-infiltrating lymphocytes in primary liver carcinoma (dated by TCRdb to about 2017). Blood RNA was extracted from unsorted whole blood using TRIzol reagent, and germline DNA was obtained with the DNeasy Blood & Tissue kit. Reads for this sample came from an Illumina HiSeq 2500. TCRbeta-specific cDNA was reverse-transcribed from about 500 ng total RNA using a constant-region primer and ProtoScript II reverse transcriptase. TCRbeta libraries were built with three nested multiplex PCR rounds, a slightly modified ARM-PCR procedure. Each of the first two PCR rounds ran for approximately 9 cycles and used multiplex TRBV1-TRBV30 forward primers together with a Cbeta reverse primer. TCRdb reworked the public reads: Q25 trimming with fastp, MiXCR clone assembly, productive beta chains retained. A single entry per CDR3 protein holds the most common genes and DNA from its merged rows. The sample contains about 180,000 distinct CDR3 sequences, 50% to 75% of them found a single time. Approximately 68% of the sample belongs to the ten largest clones.

Sequencing used peripheral blood. These receptors were taken from a man aged 35-49 years with primary liver carcinoma and hepatitis B virus infection.

This clonotype was seen repeatedly, ten times or more. The V gene is TRBV11-2, the J gene TRBJ2-1; D is undetermined. The germline V gene encodes CDR1 SGHAT and CDR2 FQNNGV. The length of the CDR3 is 13 residues. V was clipped by 5 bases and J by 16 bases, with 21 bases between them. The CDR3 region is CASSPGHDGPHFF. The DNA of the CDR3 is TGTGCCAGCAGCCCCGGGCATGACGGCCCTCACTTCTTC.

With respect to this clonotype: Germline is not matched at one junction end, which may reflect a read error. The rearrangement joins TRBV11-2 to TRBJ1-5; D remains ambiguous. CDR1 is SGHAT and CDR2 is FQNNGV in the germline V gene. This CDR3 region has 15 residues. The CDR3, as DNA: TGTGCCAGCAGCTTCACGGGTGAGAGCAATCAGCCCCAACATTTT. Protein sequence: CASSFTGESNQPQHF.

V gene TRBV10-3 combines with J gene TRBJ1-3; unclear D gene. The CDR3 contains 14 residues. The germline V and J ends were trimmed by 4 bases and 4 bases, with 11 bases remaining between them. In germline, CDR1 is ENHRY, CDR2 SYGVKD. The CDR3 nucleotides read TGTGCCATCAGTGGGGGAGGGCCCGGAAACACCATATATTTT. Amino acid sequence: CAISGGGPGNTIYF.

V usage is TRBV30 and J usage is TRBJ1-1, with D unclear. V lost 1 base to trimming and J lost 4 bases, with 13 bases between them. The CDR3 is 14 residues long. Germline assignment: CDR1 GTSNPN and CDR2 SVGIG (reference sequence). As DNA, the CDR3 is TGTGCCTGGAGTGCGGCGGAGGGAGTCACTGAAGCTTTCTTT. Amino acids: CAWSAAEGVTEAFF.

This clonotype occurred a few times. This chain connects TRBV6-6 to TRBJ2-7; 7 nucleotides align to TRBD1. In germline, CDR1 is MNHNY, CDR2 SVGAGI (reference sequence). The CDR3 covers 16 residues. The V gene end was trimmed by 5 bases and the J gene end by 0 bases; junction bases not matched to a gene: 10. Written as DNA, the CDR3 is TGTGCCAGCAGTCAGCCAGACAGGGTCAGCTCCTACGAGCAGTACTTC. This translates into CASSQPDRVSSYEQYF.

V usage is TRBV4-1 and J usage is TRBJ2-1; TRBD2 aligns across 12 bases. V lost 1 base to trimming and J lost 0 bases; unmatched junction nucleotides: 4. Germline lookup yields CDR1 MGHRA and CDR2 YSYEKL. The CDR3 sequence is 18 residues long. The CDR3 protein is CASSQGLAGGVSYNEQFF. The CDR3 DNA is TGCGCCAGCAGCCAAGGGCTAGCGGGAGGGGTCTCCTACAATGAGCAGTTCTTC.

This clonotype has a single count. A much larger clonotype is one base distant, so this may be a read error. The chain couples TRBV5-1 to TRBJ1-5; D may be TRBD1 (6 bases). The germline CDR1 and CDR2 sequences are SGHRS and YFSETQ. This CDR3 spans 15 amino acids. CDR3 in DNA: TGCGCCAGAAGCTTGGGAACAGGGACGGATCAGCCCCAGCATTTT. It codes for CARSLGTGTDQPQHF.

J is TRBJ2-1 and V is TRBV2, with D possibly matching TRBD2 (6 bases). Germline V gives CDR1 SNHLY, CDR2 FYNNEI. Trimming took off 8 bases at V and 2 bases at J, with 13 bases between the two ends. This CDR3 contains 14 residues. The CDR3 DNA follows: TGTGCCAGCCTGGGCGGGAACCCCTACAATGAGCAGTTCTTC. As protein: CASLGGNPYNEQFF.

On this clonotype itself: A read error is possible here, since a much larger clone lies one base away. The chain recombines TRBV29-1 with TRBJ2-2; TRBD2 might be the D (5 bases). CDR3 size: 14 residues. CDR1 and CDR2 (germline): SQVTM, ANQGSEA. This CDR3 is CSVEPQRNTGELLF. In DNA, the CDR3 is TGCAGCGTTGAGCCCCAGAGGAACACCGGGGAGCTGCTTTTT.

To note about this clonotype: The CDR3 does not end in the conserved phenylalanine or tryptophan, so this is likely a read error. V and J are TRBV29-1 and TRBJ2-7; TRBD1 agrees at 9 bases. V lost 6 bases to trimming and J lost 1 base; unmatched junction nucleotides: 7. CDR3 length: 14 residues. Per the germline V gene, CDR1 is SQVTM and CDR2 is ANQGSEA. CDR3 in DNA: TGCAGCGTCGCTCTAGGGACAGGGTCCTACGAGCAGTACCTC. As protein: CSVALGTGSYEQYL.

The count of this clonotype is one. This clone may be a read error of a much larger clone one base away. This chain uses TRBV4-1 with TRBJ2-1, with 13 bases aligning to TRBD2. The CDR3 is 17 amino acids. CDR1 MGHRA and CDR2 YSYEKL come from the germline V gene. CDR3 DNA: TGCACCAGCAGCCAAAAGGCACTAGCGGGAGGGCTCAATGAGCAGTTCTTC. Protein sequence: CTSSQKALAGGLNEQFF.

To note about this clonotype: In this CDR3 the conserved last residue, phenylalanine or tryptophan, is missing, so a read error is likely. The DNA is omitted, as the CDR3 cannot be located on it reliably, and the CDR3 follows TCRdb's listing. The chain carries TRBV11-2 and TRBJ2-7; TRBD1, the D gene given by the table, was not confirmed from the DNA. The CDR3 is 15 amino acids in total, end residues counted. Germline V CDR1 and CDR2: SGHAT, FQNNGV. The CDR3 here is CASSLVLGATGEQCL.

This clonotype turned up a few times. A much larger clone differs from this one at a single base, so this may be a read error. This sequence joins TRBV11-3 and TRBJ2-1; 10 bases match TRBD2. The junction had 7 bases not matched to a gene; V was cut back by 4 bases and J by 10 bases. CDR3 length: 14 amino acids. The V gene's germline CDR1 is SGHNT and CDR2 YENEEA. CDR3 protein: CASSSNSGGGEQFF. The CDR3, as DNA: TGTGCCAGCAGCTCAAACAGCGGGGGGGGCGAGCAGTTCTTC.

This clonotype appeared many times. The chain employs TRBV12-3 or TRBV12-4 and TRBJ1-1; 9 nucleotides match TRBD1. This CDR3 spans 14 amino acids. With V trimmed by 8 bases and J by 6 bases, 10 bases remained unmatched. CDR3 sequence: CASRKGQGGPEAFF. The CDR3 DNA sequence: TGTGCCAGCCGTAAGGGACAGGGCGGGCCTGAAGCTTTCTTT.

This rearrangement joins TRBV7-9 to TRBJ2-1; TRBD1 agrees at 9 bases. Per the germline V gene, CDR1 is SEHNR and CDR2 is FQNEAQ (reference sequence). CDR3 size: 15 residues. The J segment lost 7 bases and the V segment lost 1 base, leaving 5 bases of the junction unmatched. The DNA of the CDR3 is TGTGCCAGCAGCTTAGAGGGACAGGGCTCAAATGAGCAGTTCTTC. Translation gives CASSLEGQGSNEQFF. Supplemented by reference TRBV7-9 and TRBJ2-1, the full variable domain reads DTGVSQNPRHKITKRGQNVTFRCDPISEHNRLYWYRQTLGQGPEFLTYFQNEAQLEKSRLLSDRFSAERPKGSFSTLEIQRTEQGDSAMYLCASSLEGQGSNEQFFGPGTRLTVL.

V and J are TRBV6-1 and TRBJ2-3, with D perhaps TRBD2 (5 bases). Germline V gives CDR1 MNHNS, CDR2 SASEGT. The CDR3 contains 14 residues. The V gene lost 6 bases and the J gene lost 3 bases, with 13 bases spanning the gap. CDR3 sequence reads: CASRAWELTDTQYF. The CDR3 region has the DNA TGTGCCAGCAGGGCTTGGGAGCTAACAGATACGCAGTATTTT.

In nucleotides, the CDR3 is TGCAGCGCTAGACGACTAGCGGGTGAATCCTACGAGCAGTACTTC. The encoded protein is CSARRLAGESYEQYF. The chain employs TRBV29-1 and TRBJ2-7, with 10 bases that match TRBD2. Germline V gene data show CDR1 as SQVTM and CDR2 as ANQGSEA. The CDR3 consists of 15 residues. The V segment lost 7 bases and the J segment 1 base; nucleotides outside the gene matches: 10.